This T cell receptor beta chain is from a study of T cell responses to AZD1222 COVID-19 vaccine. Profiling relied on immunoSEQ multiplex PCR, and the TCRdb table lists in-frame clones only, not all of them. Here the sample spans over 90,000 clones, around 90% being singletons. Whether given at about 4 or about 12 weeks, second doses were pooled. Between the trimmed V and J ends, which lost 1 base and 0 bases, there was a span of 13 bases. The CDR3 loop spans 17 amino acids. Germline CDR1 reads SGHDN; CDR2 reads FVKESK. This TCR was sampled from an adult who received the AZD1222 COVID-19 vaccine. Sequences were derived from peripheral blood, sampled 28 days after the second AZD1222 dose. The J gene is TRBJ2-1, the V gene TRBV14; D not certain. Here the CDR3 reads CASSQGSPVNSYNEQFF. CDR3 nucleotides: TGTGCCAGCAGCCAAGGGTCCCCGGTTAACTCCTACAATGAGCAGTTCTTC.